This T cell receptor beta chain was profiled in a study of Tregs in tolerant kidney transplant recipients. Study details: Mixed chimerism was transient after nonmyeloablative marrow transplants from related graft donors.

The CDR3 has 11 amino acids. The V end lost 6 bases, the J end lost 10 bases, and 11 bases lay between the germline ends. Germline V gene lookup returns CDR1 SGHRS and CDR2 YFSETQ. The protocol was immunoSEQ multiplex PCR, while the TCRdb copy is restricted to in-frame clones and leaves out a portion. The table lists approximately 67,000 clones, more than 90% of them singletons. About this clone itself: The antigen remains undetermined.

Overall study results and limits: For some patients, primers changed over time, blocking nucleotide-level comparison.

This chain uses TRBV5-1 with TRBJ2-1, with a tentative D call TRBD1 (6 bases). The sample here was CD8+ T cells from blood, taken before the transplant. The receptor comes from a human donor who received a combined kidney and bone marrow transplant. The DNA of the CDR3 is TGCGCCAGCACTGAAGGGACAGAGCAGTTCTTC. Its protein product is CASTEGTEQFF.